This TCR beta chain was obtained from a study of blood T cells in healthy people across ages. Study-level background: Capture by template switching was about one barcoded beta molecule per two T cells.

This clonotype was seen a few times. Antigen unknown. The V end lost 5 bases, the J end lost 3 bases, and 14 bases lay between the germline ends. CDR1 and CDR2 (germline): SGHVS, FNYEAQ. This CDR3 contains 15 residues. A second PCR, run for about 7 to 11 cycles, used a sample-barcoded 5' primer plus a J-beta primer mix. TCRdb reprocessed the 5' RACE reads via MiXCR and lists one record per CDR3 protein. The profile shows under 1,100,000 distinct CDR3 sequences, roughly 24% of them singletons. Study results and limitations: Investigators treated diversity estimates from one million T cells as underestimates.

These same data were also listed under a study on T cells of mothers and their children.

The sequencing input was blood. The chain combines TRBV7-6 with TRBJ2-1; TRBD1 or TRBD2 may be the D gene (5 bases each). The TCR comes from a girl aged 2-15 years in good health. CDR3 residues: CASSPEWGIYNEQFF. The CDR3 bases are TGTGCCAGCAGCCCCGAATGGGGGATCTACAATGAGCAGTTCTTC.